Detailed here is one T cell receptor beta chain. One junction end does not reproduce the germline sequence, and a read error may be involved. This sample stems from a study of regulatory T cells in long-lasting Graves disease. Regarding time point: newly diagnosed GD, antithyroid drugs for less than 3 months. PBMC-extracted RNA yielded the TCR library. Per germline, CDR1 SGHRS and CDR2 YFSETQ. CDR3 length: 15 residues. The TCR beta library used iRepertoire HTBI primers with Arm-PCR amplification of CDR3. MiXCR was run by TCRdb on the multiplex PCR reads, yielding one entry per CDR3 protein. The repertoire holds 360,000 or so distinct CDR3 sequences, with about a sixth as singletons. This sample was shared with a second study, whose subject was T cells in Graves' hyperthyroidism and ophthalmopathy.

The specimen was peripheral blood mononuclear cells (PBMCs), collected at new diagnosis, from a patient treated with antithyroid drugs. The gene calls are TRBV5-1 and TRBJ2-1; TRBD2 matches at 7 bases. The receptor was derived from a woman in her late teens or twenties with Graves disease. The CDR3 is CASSAPSGKYNEQFF. The CDR3 coding sequence is TGTGCCAGCAGCGCCCCTAGCGGAAAATACAATGAGCAGTTCTTC.